Each of the 12 T cell receptor beta chains below was sequenced from the same sample in a study of cytomegalovirus exposure and HLA in healthy donors. Use of 60 Vbeta and 13 Jbeta primers characterized the PCR. The repertoire was sequenced with immunoSEQ multiplex PCR; TCRdb's copy has only in-frame clones and lacks some. The sample carries approximately 160,000 clones, roughly four fifths recorded once. Input material: PBMCs. These receptors were collected from a woman in her 40s in good health and CMV-seronegative.

Concerning this clone itself: Other DNA variants within this sample encode the same CDR3. The CDR3 DNA is TGTGCCAGCAGTTCGAGGGAGAACACTGAAGCTTTCTTT. Protein product: CASSSRENTEAFF. The rearrangement uses TRBV27 and TRBJ1-1; D call uncertain. This CDR3 contains 13 residues. The germline gives CDR1 MNHEY, CDR2 SMNVEV (reference sequence). V was trimmed by 4 bases and J by 1 base, leaving 7 bases between them.

V is TRBV18 and J is TRBJ1-2; maybe TRBD1 (5 bases). The CDR3 length is 12 residues. The germline CDR1 and CDR2 sequences are KGHSH and LQKENI. The V and J ends lost 6 bases and 8 bases respectively, with 13 bases between them. The CDR3 is CASSHDGGGYTF. The CDR3 bases are TGTGCCAGCTCGCACGACGGGGGGGGCTACACCTTC.

This chain connects TRBV7-8 to TRBJ2-1, with D possibly TRBD1 on 6 matching bases. V lost 4 bases and J lost 5, with 6 bases in between. The CDR3 contains 12 residues. The germline V gene has CDR1 SGHVS and CDR2 FQNEAQ. The CDR3 here is CASSSGDNEQFF. The CDR3 bases are TGTGCCAGCAGCTCAGGGGACAATGAGCAGTTCTTC.

This chain connects TRBV2 to TRBJ2-6; a possible D gene is TRBD1 (5 bases). Germline CDR1 reads SNHLY; CDR2 reads FYNNEI. The CDR3 runs to 14 residues. V was trimmed by 6 bases and J by 1 base, leaving 7 bases between them. The CDR3, as DNA: TGTGCCAGCAGAAGGGGATCTGGGGCCAACGTCCTGACTTTC. Translation: CASRRGSGANVLTF.

This CDR3 is CASSSQGVGSSNQPQHF. The CDR3 coding sequence is TGTGCCAGCAGCTCCCAGGGGGTTGGGTCAAGCAATCAGCCCCAGCATTTT. The chain carries TRBV7-2 and TRBJ1-5; 7 bases line up with TRBD1. The V segment lost 4 bases and the J segment 1 base; nucleotides outside the gene matches: 10. This CDR3 has 17 residues. In germline, CDR1 is SGHTA, CDR2 FQGNSA.

With regard to this clone: The junction does not match germline at one end; this may be a read error. The chain joins TRBV7-9 to TRBJ1-5, with no clear D. CDR3 length: 16 amino acids. Looked up from germline, CDR1 is SEHNR and CDR2 is FQNEAQ (reference sequence). The CDR3 reads CASSLAGSLDNQPQHF. CDR3 DNA sequence: TGTGCCAGCAGCTTAGCGGGGAGTCTTGACAATCAACCCCAGCATTTT.

In its sample, this clone was seen a few times. J is TRBJ2-7 and V is TRBV28, with a tentative D call TRBD1 (6 bases). CDR1 is MDHEN, CDR2 SYDVKM, per germline. The germline V and J ends were trimmed by 11 bases and 8 bases, with 19 bases remaining between them. CDR3 size: 12 residues. The CDR3 spells CAGGDIQGKQYF. CDR3 nucleotide sequence: TGTGCCGGAGGAGACATTCAGGGGAAGCAGTACTTC. The full variable domain, in which reference TRBV28 and TRBJ2-7 provide the parts outside the CDR3, is DVKVTQSSRYLVKRTGEKVFLECVQDMDHENMFWYRQDPGLGLRLIYFSYDVKMKEKGDIPEGYSVSREKKERFSLILESASTNQTSMYLCAGGDIQGKQYFGPGTRLTVT.

A word on this clone: Other DNA sequences in this sample translate to the same CDR3. The chain has TRBV19 and TRBJ1-5, with D unresolved. The CDR3 sequence is 14 residues long. Germline lookup yields CDR1 LNHDA and CDR2 SQIVND (reference sequence). V was shortened by 3 bases and J by 2 bases, with 8 bases between the two germline ends. This chain's CDR3 is CASSITGGNQPQHF. The CDR3 DNA reads as TGTGCCAGTAGTATTACCGGGGGCAATCAGCCCCAGCATTTT.

V usage is TRBV13 and J usage is TRBJ2-7; no clear D gene. V lost 1 base and J 5 bases, leaving 6 bases between the germline ends. The CDR3 contains 12 residues. Germline V lookup: CDR1 PRHDT, CDR2 FYEKMQ (reference sequence). In DNA form, the CDR3 reads TGTGCCAGCAGCTTAGAGAGGAACGAGCAGTACTTC. This codes for CASSLERNEQYF.

V is TRBV19 and J is TRBJ2-2; D might be TRBD1 (5 bases). The CDR3 contains 14 residues. Germline CDR1 is LNHDA and CDR2 is SQIVND (reference sequence). V was trimmed by 5 bases and J by 6 bases, leaving 13 bases between them. CDR3 DNA sequence: TGTGCCAGTAGTCCTCAGGGCTCATCCGGGGAGCTGTTTTTT. The encoded protein is CASSPQGSSGELFF.

The chain couples TRBV27 to TRBJ1-5, with TRBD1 as a possible D gene (5 bases). V was pared by 4 bases and J by 4 bases, with 8 bases between. CDR1 MNHEY and CDR2 SMNVEV come from the germline V gene (reference sequence). The CDR3 loop spans 13 amino acids. For the CDR3, the DNA is TGTGCCAGCAGTTCACAGGAAAATCAGCCCCAGCATTTT. Protein: CASSSQENQPQHF.

The chain uses TRBV7-9 and TRBJ2-7; TRBD1 aligns across 9 bases. This CDR3 comprises 17 residues. V lost 1 base, J lost 4 bases, and 11 bases stayed unmatched. Germline assignment: CDR1 SEHNR and CDR2 FQNEAQ (reference sequence). The CDR3 DNA reads as TGTGCCAGCAGCTTAGTTGAGGTATACAGGGGGCAGTACGAGCAGTACTTC. Its protein is CASSLVEVYRGQYEQYF.